This paragraph reports one TCR beta chain. Its antigen is not identified. Time point of the sample: peripheral blood 6 weeks after treatment start. Samples were collected from each patient before treatment and during treatment. Each patient gave between 1 and 8 of them in total. V dropped 4 bases and J dropped 7; count of bases not matched to a gene: 10. Germline V gene lookup returns CDR1 LNHDA and CDR2 SQIVND (reference sequence). The CDR3 consists of 15 residues. Generated by immunoSEQ multiplex PCR, the TCRdb table keeps only in-frame clones and is missing some. The sample has 35,000 to 45,000 clones, roughly 89% seen once; the top ten hold approximately 7.5%. This sample was included in a study of PD-L1 blockade in urothelial cancer. Looking at the study overall: Bladder-origin urothelial cancer in males described about 85% of the 29 patients. Counts from blood samples showed a median of roughly 130,000 T cells.

Study results and limitations: Durable-benefit patients had greater expansion of tumor-associated blood clones at 3 weeks.

This chain uses TRBV19 with TRBJ1-5, with 7 bases aligning to TRBD1. The receptor's source is a man between 65 and 79 years old with urothelial cancer. This material consisted of PBMCs, taken around atezolizumab (anti-PD-L1) treatment. As DNA, the CDR3 is TGTGCCAGTAGTACCGGACAGGAGGGACGCCAGCCCCAGCATTTT. Protein sequence: CASSTGQEGRQPQHF.